These 17 T cell receptor beta chains were sequenced from one sample in a study of cytomegalovirus exposure and HLA in healthy donors. The data were produced by immunoSEQ multiplex PCR, yet TCRdb's version contains in-frame clones alone and is incomplete. Of hundreds of thousands of clones in the sample, more than 75% were seen once. Sequenced material: PBMCs. The receptors come from a man aged 18 to 29 in good health and CMV-seropositive.

The chain combines TRBV5-1 with TRBJ2-1, with 12 nucleotides matching TRBD2. The CDR3 contains 17 residues. The V gene's germline CDR1 is SGHRS and CDR2 YFSETQ. J was trimmed by 4 bases and V by 7 bases; bases with no gene match: 12. CDR3 in DNA: TGCGCCAGCCACCAACGATCCGGGACTAGCGGGTACAATGAGCAGTTCTTC. Translation gives CASHQRSGTSGYNEQFF.

This rearrangement joins TRBV4-3 to TRBJ2-6; D uncertain. The germline V gene has CDR1 LGHNA and CDR2 YSLEER. V was cut by 1 base and J by 4 bases, with 8 bases left in between. The CDR3 contains 15 residues. The CDR3 region is CASSQGARGANVLTF. DNA of the CDR3: TGCGCCAGCAGCCAAGGGGCGAGGGGGGCCAACGTCCTGACTTTC.

This sequence joins TRBV19 and TRBJ1-5, with D possibly matching TRBD1 (5 bases). Trimming stripped 5 bases from V and 4 bases from J, with 12 bases between. The germline V gene has CDR1 LNHDA and CDR2 SQIVND (reference sequence). The CDR3 runs 14 residues. In DNA, the CDR3 is TGTGCCAGTAGTGGGGACCTCGGTAATCAGCCCCAGCATTTT. Amino acids: CASSGDLGNQPQHF.

The chain couples TRBV11-2 to TRBJ2-7; 12 bases line up with TRBD2. Germline values: CDR1 SGHAT, CDR2 FQNNGV. This CDR3 is 16 amino acids long. The trim removed 3 bases at V and 0 bases at J, leaving 3 bases unmatched. The CDR3 nucleotides are TGTGCCAGCAGCTTGGGACTAGCGGGTACCTCCTACGAGCAGTACTTC. As protein: CASSLGLAGTSYEQYF. Based on the CDR3 plus reference TRBV11-2 and TRBJ2-7, the full variable domain is EAGVAQSPRYKIIEKRQSVAFWCNPISGHATLYWYQQILGQGPKLLIQFQNNGVVDDSQLPKDRFSAERLKGVDSTLKIQPAKLEDSAVYLCASSLGLAGTSYEQYFGPGTRLTVT.

The chain carries TRBV5-1 and TRBJ2-2; tentative D call: TRBD1 (6 bases). CDR3 length: 13 residues. V shed 4 bases and J shed 5 bases, with 9 bases lying between them. In germline, CDR1 is SGHRS, CDR2 YFSETQ. The CDR3 spells CASSPGQTGELFF. In DNA form, the CDR3 reads TGCGCCAGCAGCCCCGGACAGACCGGGGAGCTGTTTTTT.

The genes are TRBV2 and TRBJ1-4, with 8 nucleotides matching TRBD1. The CDR3 sequence is 18 residues long. The V gene's germline CDR1 is SNHLY and CDR2 FYNNEI. The V gene end was trimmed by 5 bases and the J gene end by 3 bases; junction bases not matched to a gene: 14. CDR3 protein: CASSRGRGLNEANEKLFF. The CDR3 nucleotides read TGTGCCAGCAGTCGTGGCAGGGGGCTAAATGAGGCTAATGAAAAACTGTTTTTT.

This clone is medium-sized. The chain is built from TRBV27 and TRBJ2-7; 8 nucleotides line up with TRBD1. Trimming cost V 4 bases and J 3 bases; bases outside gene matches: 20. CDR3 length equals 19 residues. Looked up from germline, CDR1 is MNHEY and CDR2 is SMNVEV (reference sequence). CDR3 amino acids: CASSSLLARGQAGLYEQYF. CDR3 DNA: TGTGCCAGCAGTTCCCTCCTCGCCCGGGGACAGGCCGGCCTCTACGAGCAGTACTTC.

The chain employs TRBV28 and TRBJ2-7, with TRBD1 matching 7 bases. V lost 3 bases, J lost 5 bases, and 13 bases stayed unmatched. The CDR3 is made up of 16 amino acids. Germline-derived CDR1 and CDR2 are MDHEN and SYDVKM. CDR3 region: CASSFLWTGGTDEQYF. The CDR3 nucleotides read TGTGCCAGCAGTTTTCTCTGGACAGGTGGAACCGACGAGCAGTACTTC.

The rearrangement joins TRBV5-6 to TRBJ2-3; no clear D. The CDR3 extends over 14 amino acids. Trimming removed 0 bases from V and 2 bases from J, with 7 bases in between. Germline V gives CDR1 SGHDT, CDR2 YYEEEE. As DNA, the CDR3 is TGTGCCAGCAGCTTGGGACACTACACAGATACGCAGTATTTT. As protein: CASSLGHYTDTQYF.

The chain combines TRBV6-6 with TRBJ2-5, with 8 bases aligning to TRBD2. Germline V lookup: CDR1 MNHNY, CDR2 SVGAGI (reference sequence). J was trimmed by 2 bases and V by 4 bases; bases with no gene match: 6. The CDR3 covers 15 residues. This chain's CDR3 is CASSFPGLVQETQYF. CDR3 sequence (DNA): TGTGCCAGCAGTTTTCCGGGACTAGTTCAAGAGACCCAGTACTTC.

The chain is built from TRBV6-5 and TRBJ2-7; 9 bases are shared with TRBD1. CDR3 length equals 14 residues. V dropped 6 bases and J dropped 3; count of bases not matched to a gene: 6. Germline values: CDR1 MNHEY, CDR2 SVGAGI. CDR3 in amino acids: CASSSRDRVYEQYF. The DNA for the CDR3 is TGTGCCAGCAGCAGCCGGGACAGGGTCTACGAGCAGTACTTC.

The chain employs TRBV11-2 and TRBJ2-2; 7 nucleotides match TRBD1. The CDR3 spans 15 residues. The ends lost 4 bases at V and 6 bases at J; junction bases unmatched: 8. The germline CDR1 and CDR2 sequences are SGHAT and FQNNGV. The CDR3 spells CASSSATGVSGELFF. The CDR3 DNA sequence: TGTGCCAGCAGCTCAGCAACAGGGGTCTCCGGGGAGCTGTTTTTT.

The chain uses TRBV19 and TRBJ1-2; 11 bases line up with TRBD1. CDR3 size: 15 residues. Germline V CDR1 and CDR2: LNHDA, SQIVND (reference sequence). Trimming removed 4 bases from V and 4 bases from J; junction bases left unmatched: 5. The CDR3, as DNA: TGTGCCAGTAGTACTAGGGACAGGGGGTCCTATGGCTACACCTTC. Translating it yields CASSTRDRGSYGYTF.

The CDR3 sequence is CASRLTSGSTYNEQFF. The CDR3 DNA reads TGCGCCAGCAGGTTGACTAGCGGGTCGACCTACAATGAGCAGTTCTTC. The chain has TRBV5-1 and TRBJ2-1, with 10 positions matching TRBD2. V trimming: 5 bases; J trimming: 2 bases; junction bases outside the gene matches: 7. The CDR3 sequence is 16 residues long. CDR1 and CDR2 (germline): SGHRS, YFSETQ.

V gene TRBV5-1 combines with J gene TRBJ2-7, with D tentatively TRBD2 (5 bases). The germline gives CDR1 SGHRS, CDR2 YFSETQ. V gave up 0 bases and J gave up 0 bases, with 10 bases separating them. The CDR3 spans 15 residues. CDR3 in DNA: TGCGCCAGCAGCTTGGGGGAACGGGGCTCCTACGAGCAGTACTTC. This codes for CASSLGERGSYEQYF.

This sequence joins TRBV27 and TRBJ2-1; weak D call: TRBD2 (5 bases). Germline V gene data show CDR1 as MNHEY and CDR2 as SMNVEV (reference sequence). The CDR3 runs 13 residues. V dropped 5 bases and J dropped 3 bases, with 8 bases sitting between them. The DNA for the CDR3 is TGTGCCAGCAGTATTCGGGGCTACAATGAGCAGTTCTTC. This translates into CASSIRGYNEQFF.

The chain employs TRBV21-1 and TRBJ2-7; the table gives TRBD2 as D, unverified against the DNA. TRBV21-1 is noted as a pseudogene. The CDR3 has 17 residues. CDR3 DNA sequence: TGTGCCAGCAGCGCCAAACCTGGTGCGGGAGGGCCCTACGAGCAGTACTTC. Translated, it gives CASSAKPGAGGPYEQYF.